This TCR beta chain was obtained from a study of cytomegalovirus exposure and HLA in healthy donors. For the study at large: A subsequent analysis stated that the 120 or so validation repertoires were run on the same platform as the roughly 670 first-cohort repertoires. Points from the study as a whole: For most TCR sequences rarity was the rule, although some public TCRs occurred in many donors.

J was trimmed by 5 bases and V by 8 bases; bases with no gene match: 8. Germline V gene lookup returns CDR1 MNHEY and CDR2 SMNVEV (reference sequence). The CDR3 is made up of 14 amino acids. On this clone: Antigen unknown.

Data came from immunoSEQ multiplex PCR; TCRdb stores just in-frame clones and leaves some out. The sample consists of fewer than 150,000 clones, approximately 86% of them appearing once. The chain employs TRBV27 and TRBJ2-4, with TRBD2 matching over 8 bases. The sequencing sample was made of PBMCs. The TCR comes from a man younger than 35 in good health and CMV-seropositive. Here the CDR3 reads CASGSAGGENIQYF. CDR3 sequence (DNA): TGTGCCAGCGGGAGTGCGGGGGGTGAAAACATTCAGTACTTC.